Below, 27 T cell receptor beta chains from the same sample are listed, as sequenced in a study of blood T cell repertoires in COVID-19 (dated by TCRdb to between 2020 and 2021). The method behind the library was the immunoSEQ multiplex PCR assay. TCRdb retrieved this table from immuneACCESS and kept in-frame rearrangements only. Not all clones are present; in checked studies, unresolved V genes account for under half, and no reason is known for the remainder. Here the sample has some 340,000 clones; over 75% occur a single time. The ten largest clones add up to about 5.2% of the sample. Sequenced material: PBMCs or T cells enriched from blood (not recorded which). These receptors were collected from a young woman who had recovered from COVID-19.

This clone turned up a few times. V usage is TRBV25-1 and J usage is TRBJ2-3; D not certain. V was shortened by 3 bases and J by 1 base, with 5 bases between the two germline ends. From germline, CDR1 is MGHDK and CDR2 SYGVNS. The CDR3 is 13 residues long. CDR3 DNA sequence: TGTGCCAGCAGTGACCGGGGCACAGATACGCAGTATTTT. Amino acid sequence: CASSDRGTDTQYF.

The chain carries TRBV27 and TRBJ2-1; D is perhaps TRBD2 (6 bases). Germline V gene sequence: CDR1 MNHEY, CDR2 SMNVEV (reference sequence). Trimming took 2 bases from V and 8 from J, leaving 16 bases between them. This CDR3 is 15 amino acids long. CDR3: CASSLGGHGGYEQFF. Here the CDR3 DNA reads TGTGCCAGCAGTTTAGGAGGGCATGGAGGGTATGAGCAGTTCTTC.

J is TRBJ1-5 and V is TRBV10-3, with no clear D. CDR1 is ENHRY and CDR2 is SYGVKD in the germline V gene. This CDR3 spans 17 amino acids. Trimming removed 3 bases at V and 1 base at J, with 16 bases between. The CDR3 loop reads CAISDPPRGISNQPQHF. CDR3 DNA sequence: TGTGCCATCAGTGACCCACCCCGCGGAATCAGCAATCAGCCCCAGCATTTT.

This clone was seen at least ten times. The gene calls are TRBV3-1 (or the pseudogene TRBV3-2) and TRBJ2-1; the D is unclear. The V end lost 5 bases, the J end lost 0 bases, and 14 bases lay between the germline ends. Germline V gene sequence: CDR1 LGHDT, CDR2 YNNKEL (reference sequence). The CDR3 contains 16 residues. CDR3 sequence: CASSDRGGVSYNEQFF. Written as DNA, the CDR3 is TGTGCCAGCAGCGACCGAGGTGGAGTCTCCTACAATGAGCAGTTCTTC.

CDR3 region: CASSETWVPFF. The CDR3, as DNA: TGTGCCAGCAGTGAGACATGGGTACCTTTCTTT. The chain combines TRBV6-1 with TRBJ1-1; no clear D gene. Looked up from germline, CDR1 is MNHNS and CDR2 is SASEGT. The germline V and J ends were trimmed by 3 bases and 12 bases, with 11 bases remaining between them. The CDR3 runs 11 residues.

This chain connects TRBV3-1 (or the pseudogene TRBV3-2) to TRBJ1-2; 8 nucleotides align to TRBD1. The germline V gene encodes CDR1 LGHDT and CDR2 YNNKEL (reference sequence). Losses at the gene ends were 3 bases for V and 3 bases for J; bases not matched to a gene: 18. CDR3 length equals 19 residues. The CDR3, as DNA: TGTGCCAGCAGCCATCCTTCTTGGGGAGGGACAGGCCCTGACTATGGCTACACCTTC. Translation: CASSHPSWGGTGPDYGYTF.

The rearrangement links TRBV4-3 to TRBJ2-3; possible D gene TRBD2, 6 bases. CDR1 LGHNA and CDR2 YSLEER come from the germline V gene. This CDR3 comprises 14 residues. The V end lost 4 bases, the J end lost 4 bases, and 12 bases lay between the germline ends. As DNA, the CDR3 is TGCGCCAGCAGCCCCTCGACTAGTTCAGATACGCAGTATTTT. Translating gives CASSPSTSSDTQYF.

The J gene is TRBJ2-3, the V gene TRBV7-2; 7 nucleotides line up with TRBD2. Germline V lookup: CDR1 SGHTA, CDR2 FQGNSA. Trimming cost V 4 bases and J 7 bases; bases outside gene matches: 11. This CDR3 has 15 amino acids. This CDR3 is CASSSSGTRGNTQYF. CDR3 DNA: TGTGCCAGCAGCTCCAGCGGGACCCGGGGGAATACGCAGTATTTT.

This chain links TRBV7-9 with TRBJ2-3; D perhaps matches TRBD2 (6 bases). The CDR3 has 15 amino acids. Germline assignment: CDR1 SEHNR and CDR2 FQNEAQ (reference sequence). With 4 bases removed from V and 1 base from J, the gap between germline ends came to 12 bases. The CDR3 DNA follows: TGTGCCAGCAGCTACCTCTGGGGGGGCACAGATACGCAGTATTTT. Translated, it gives CASSYLWGGTDTQYF.

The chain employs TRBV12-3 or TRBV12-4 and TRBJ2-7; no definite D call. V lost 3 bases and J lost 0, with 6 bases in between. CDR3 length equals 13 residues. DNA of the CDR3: TGTGCCAGCAGTTTTAATCCCTCCTACGAGCAGTACTTC. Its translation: CASSFNPSYEQYF.

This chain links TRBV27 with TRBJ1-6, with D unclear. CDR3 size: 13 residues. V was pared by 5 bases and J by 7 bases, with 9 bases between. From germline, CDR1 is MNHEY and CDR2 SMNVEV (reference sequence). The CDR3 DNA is TGTGCCAGCAGTGCCGTTCGGAATTCACCCCTCCACTTT. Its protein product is CASSAVRNSPLHF.

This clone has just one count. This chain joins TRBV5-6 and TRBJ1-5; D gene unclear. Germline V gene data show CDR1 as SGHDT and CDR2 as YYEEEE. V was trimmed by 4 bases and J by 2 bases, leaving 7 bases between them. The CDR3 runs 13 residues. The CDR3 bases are TGTGCCAGCAGCGACATGGGCAATCAGCCCCAGCATTTT. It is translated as CASSDMGNQPQHF.

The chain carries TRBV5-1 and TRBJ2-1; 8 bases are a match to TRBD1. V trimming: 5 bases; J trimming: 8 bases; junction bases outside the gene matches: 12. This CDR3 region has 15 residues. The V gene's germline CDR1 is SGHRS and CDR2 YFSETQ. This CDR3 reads CASRWTGPSMDEQFF. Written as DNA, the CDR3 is TGCGCCAGCAGGTGGACAGGGCCCTCCATGGATGAGCAGTTCTTC.

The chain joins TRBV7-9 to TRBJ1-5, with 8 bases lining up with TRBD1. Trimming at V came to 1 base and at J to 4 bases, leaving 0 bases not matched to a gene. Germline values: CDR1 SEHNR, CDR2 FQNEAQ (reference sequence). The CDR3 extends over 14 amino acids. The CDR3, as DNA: TGTGCCAGCAGCTTAGGACAGGGGAATCAGCCCCAGCATTTT. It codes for CASSLGQGNQPQHF.

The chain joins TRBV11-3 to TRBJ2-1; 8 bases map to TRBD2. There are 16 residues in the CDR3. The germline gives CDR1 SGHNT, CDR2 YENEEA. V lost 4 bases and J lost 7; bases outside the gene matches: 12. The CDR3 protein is CASSSGDLAGWNEQFF. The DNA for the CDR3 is TGTGCCAGCAGCTCCGGCGACCTAGCGGGTTGGAATGAGCAGTTCTTC.

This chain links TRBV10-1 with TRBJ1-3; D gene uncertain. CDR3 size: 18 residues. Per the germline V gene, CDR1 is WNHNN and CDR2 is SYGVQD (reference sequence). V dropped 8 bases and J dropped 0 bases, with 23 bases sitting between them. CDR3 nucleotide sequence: TGCGCCAGCGTGCCTGGGAGGGCCCGGGGTTTCTCTGGAAACACCATATATTTT. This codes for CASVPGRARGFSGNTIYF.

The CDR3 is CASSRGTSNTGELFF. As DNA, the CDR3 is TGTGCCAGCTCGCGGGGTACTTCGAACACCGGGGAGCTGTTTTTT. The chain recombines TRBV18 with TRBJ2-2; D is perhaps TRBD2 (6 bases). In germline, CDR1 is KGHSH, CDR2 LQKENI. The CDR3 extends over 15 amino acids. Trimming removed 6 bases at V and 0 bases at J, with 11 bases between.

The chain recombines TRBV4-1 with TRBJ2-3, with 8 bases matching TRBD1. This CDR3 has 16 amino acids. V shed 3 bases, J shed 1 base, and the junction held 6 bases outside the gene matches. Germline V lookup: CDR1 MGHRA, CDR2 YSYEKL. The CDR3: CASSHRTGLGTDTQYF. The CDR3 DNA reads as TGCGCCAGCAGCCATCGGACAGGGCTGGGCACAGATACGCAGTATTTT.

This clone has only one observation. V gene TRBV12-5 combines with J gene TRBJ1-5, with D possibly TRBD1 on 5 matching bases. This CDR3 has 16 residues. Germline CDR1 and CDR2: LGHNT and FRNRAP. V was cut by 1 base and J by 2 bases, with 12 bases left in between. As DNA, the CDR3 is TGTGCTAGTGGTTTGGACCAGGGTTCGGGCAATCAGCCCCAGCATTTT. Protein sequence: CASGLDQGSGNQPQHF.

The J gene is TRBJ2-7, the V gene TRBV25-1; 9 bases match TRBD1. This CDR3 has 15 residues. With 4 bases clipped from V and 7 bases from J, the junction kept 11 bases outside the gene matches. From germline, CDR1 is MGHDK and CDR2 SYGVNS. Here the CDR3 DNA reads TGTGCCAGCAGTGTCACAGGGGGCGGTGCAGGGGAGCAGTACTTC. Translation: CASSVTGGGAGEQYF.

CDR3 in amino acids: CASSPLLGGQNYDGYTF. The CDR3 nucleotides read TGTGCCAGCAGCCCCCTCCTGGGGGGACAGAACTATGATGGCTACACCTTC. The chain is built from TRBV5-6 and TRBJ1-2; 7 bases are shared with TRBD1. Germline loops: CDR1 SGHDT, CDR2 YYEEEE. The trim removed 4 bases at V and 6 bases at J, leaving 18 bases unmatched. The CDR3 extends over 17 amino acids.

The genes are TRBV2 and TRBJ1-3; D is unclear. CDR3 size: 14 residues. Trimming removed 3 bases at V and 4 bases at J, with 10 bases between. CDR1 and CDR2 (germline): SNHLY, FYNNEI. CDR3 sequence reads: CASSDEGAGNTIYF. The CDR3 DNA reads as TGTGCCAGCAGTGACGAAGGAGCAGGAAACACCATATATTTT.

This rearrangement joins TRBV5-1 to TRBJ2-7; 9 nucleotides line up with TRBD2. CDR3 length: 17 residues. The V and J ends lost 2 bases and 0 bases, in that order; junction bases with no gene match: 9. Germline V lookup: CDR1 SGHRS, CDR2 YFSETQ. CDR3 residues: CASSFGASGVSSYEQYF. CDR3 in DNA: TGCGCCAGCAGCTTTGGGGCTAGCGGGGTAAGCTCCTACGAGCAGTACTTC.

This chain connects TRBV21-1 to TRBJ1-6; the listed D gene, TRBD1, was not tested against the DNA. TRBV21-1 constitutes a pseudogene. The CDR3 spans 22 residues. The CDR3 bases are TGTGCCAGCAGCAAGGGATCCGGGACACCAAACGCAGACGTGTCTTATAATTCACCCCTCCACTTT. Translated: CASSKGSGTPNADVSYNSPLHF.

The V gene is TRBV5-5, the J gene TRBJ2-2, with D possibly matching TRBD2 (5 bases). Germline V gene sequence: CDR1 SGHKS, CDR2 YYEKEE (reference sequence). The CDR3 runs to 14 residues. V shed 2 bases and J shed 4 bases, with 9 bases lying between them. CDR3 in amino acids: CASSFISGTGELFF. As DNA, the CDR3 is TGTGCCAGCAGCTTTATCAGCGGCACCGGGGAGCTGTTTTTT.

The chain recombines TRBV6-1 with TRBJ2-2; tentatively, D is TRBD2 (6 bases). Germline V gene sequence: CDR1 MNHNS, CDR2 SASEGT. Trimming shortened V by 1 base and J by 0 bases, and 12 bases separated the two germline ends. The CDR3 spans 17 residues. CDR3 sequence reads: CASSEDFGGTNTGELFF. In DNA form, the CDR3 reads TGTGCCAGCAGTGAAGATTTCGGAGGGACGAACACCGGGGAGCTGTTTTTT.

For the CDR3, the DNA is TGTGCCAGCAGGTTAGCAGGGGGTATCGGTGAGCAGTTCTTC. Translation gives CASRLAGGIGEQFF. The chain recombines TRBV28 with TRBJ2-1; 7 bases align to TRBD1. The CDR3 covers 14 residues. The V gene's germline CDR1 is MDHEN and CDR2 SYDVKM. J gave up 9 bases and V 6 bases, and 11 bases lay outside the gene matches.